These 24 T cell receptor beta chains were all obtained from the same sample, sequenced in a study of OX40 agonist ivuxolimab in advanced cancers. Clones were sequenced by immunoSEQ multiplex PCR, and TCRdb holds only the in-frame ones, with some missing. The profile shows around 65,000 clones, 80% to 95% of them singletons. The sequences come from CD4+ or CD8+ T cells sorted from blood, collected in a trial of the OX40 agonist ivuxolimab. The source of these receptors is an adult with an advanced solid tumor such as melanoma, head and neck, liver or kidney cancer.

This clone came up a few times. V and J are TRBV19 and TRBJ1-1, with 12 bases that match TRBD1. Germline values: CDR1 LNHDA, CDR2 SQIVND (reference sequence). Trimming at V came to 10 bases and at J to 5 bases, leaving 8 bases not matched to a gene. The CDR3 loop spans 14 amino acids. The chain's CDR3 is CATGTGGVRTEAFF. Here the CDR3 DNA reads TGTGCCACCGGGACAGGGGGCGTTCGGACTGAAGCTTTCTTT.

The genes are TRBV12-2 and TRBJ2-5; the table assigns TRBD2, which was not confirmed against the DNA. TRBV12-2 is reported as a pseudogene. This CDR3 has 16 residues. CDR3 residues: CASRLFAGRVGETQYF. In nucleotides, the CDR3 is TGTGCAAGTCGCTTATTCGCCGGGAGGGTAGGGGAGACCCAGTACTTC.

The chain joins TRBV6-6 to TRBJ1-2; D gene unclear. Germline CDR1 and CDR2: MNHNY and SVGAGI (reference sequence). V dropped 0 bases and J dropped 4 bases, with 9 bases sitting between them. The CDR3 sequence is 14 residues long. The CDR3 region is CASSYSGPGYGYTF. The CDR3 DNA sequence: TGTGCCAGCAGTTACTCCGGACCTGGCTATGGCTACACCTTC.

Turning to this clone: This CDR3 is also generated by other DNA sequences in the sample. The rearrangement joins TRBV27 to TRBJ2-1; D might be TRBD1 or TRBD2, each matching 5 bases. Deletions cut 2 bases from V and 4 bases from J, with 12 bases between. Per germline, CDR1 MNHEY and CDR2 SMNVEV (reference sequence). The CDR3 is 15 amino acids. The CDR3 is CASSLGGSSYNEQFF. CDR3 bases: TGTGCCAGCAGTTTAGGGGGATCGAGTTACAATGAGCAGTTCTTC.

The DNA for the CDR3 is TGTGCCAGCAGTCTGGGACACCCGAACACTGAAGCTTTCTTT. Its translation is CASSLGHPNTEAFF. The V call is TRBV27, the J call TRBJ1-1; tentatively, D is TRBD1 (6 bases). The CDR3 length is 14 residues. Germline loops: CDR1 MNHEY, CDR2 SMNVEV (reference sequence). Trimming cost V 5 bases and J 1 base, with 11 bases left between them.

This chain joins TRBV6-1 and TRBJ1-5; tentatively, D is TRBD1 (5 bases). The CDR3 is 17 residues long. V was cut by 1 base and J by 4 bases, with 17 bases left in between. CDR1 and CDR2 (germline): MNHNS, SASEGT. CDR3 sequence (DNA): TGTGCCAGCAGTGAAGTAAATCCAGGGTTAGCAAATCAGCCCCAGCATTTT. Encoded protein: CASSEVNPGLANQPQHF.

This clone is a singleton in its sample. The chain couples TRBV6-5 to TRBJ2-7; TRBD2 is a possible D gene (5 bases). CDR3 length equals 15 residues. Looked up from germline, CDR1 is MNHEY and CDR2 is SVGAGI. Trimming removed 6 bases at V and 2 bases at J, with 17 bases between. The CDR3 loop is CASSPDRLKAYEQYF. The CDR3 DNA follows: TGTGCCAGCAGCCCGGACCGACTAAAGGCCTACGAGCAGTACTTC.

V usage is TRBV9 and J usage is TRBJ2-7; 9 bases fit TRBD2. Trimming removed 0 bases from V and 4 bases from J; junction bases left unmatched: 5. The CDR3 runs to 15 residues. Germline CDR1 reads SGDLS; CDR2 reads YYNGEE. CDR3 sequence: CASSVGGSGRYEQYF. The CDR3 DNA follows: TGTGCCAGCAGCGTAGGGGGTAGCGGGAGATACGAGCAGTACTTC.

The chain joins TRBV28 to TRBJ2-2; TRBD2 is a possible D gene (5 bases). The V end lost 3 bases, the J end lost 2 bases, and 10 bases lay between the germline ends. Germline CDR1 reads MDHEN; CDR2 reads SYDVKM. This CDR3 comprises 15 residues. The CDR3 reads CASSFPRLNTGELFF. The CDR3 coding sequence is TGTGCCAGCAGTTTCCCCAGACTAAACACCGGGGAGCTGTTTTTT.

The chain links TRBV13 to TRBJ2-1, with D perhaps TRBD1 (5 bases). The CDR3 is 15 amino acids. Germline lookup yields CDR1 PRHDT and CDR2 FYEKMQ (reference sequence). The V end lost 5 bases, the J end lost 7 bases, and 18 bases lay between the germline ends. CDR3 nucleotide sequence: TGTGCCAGCAGCGATTTCAAGGGGCTTGGGAATGAGCAGTTCTTC. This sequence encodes CASSDFKGLGNEQFF.

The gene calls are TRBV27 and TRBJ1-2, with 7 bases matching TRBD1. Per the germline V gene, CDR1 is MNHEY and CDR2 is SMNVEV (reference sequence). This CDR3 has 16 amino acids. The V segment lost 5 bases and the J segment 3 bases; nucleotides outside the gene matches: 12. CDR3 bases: TGTGCCAGCAGTCCCCTGACAGGGCGAAATTACTATGGCTACACCTTC. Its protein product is CASSPLTGRNYYGYTF.

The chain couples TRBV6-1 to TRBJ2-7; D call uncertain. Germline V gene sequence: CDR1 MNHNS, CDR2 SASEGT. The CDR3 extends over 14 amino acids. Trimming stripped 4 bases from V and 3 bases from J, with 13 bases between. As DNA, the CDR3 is TGTGCCAGCAGTGTCGTGATAAACCACTACGAGCAGTACTTC. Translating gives CASSVVINHYEQYF.

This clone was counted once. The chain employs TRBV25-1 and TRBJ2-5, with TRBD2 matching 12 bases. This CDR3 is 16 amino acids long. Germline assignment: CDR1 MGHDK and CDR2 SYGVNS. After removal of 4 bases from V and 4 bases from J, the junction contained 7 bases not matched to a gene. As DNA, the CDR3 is TGTGCCAGCAGTGGTCTAGCGGGAGGGTTTGCAGAGACCCAGTACTTC. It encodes CASSGLAGGFAETQYF.

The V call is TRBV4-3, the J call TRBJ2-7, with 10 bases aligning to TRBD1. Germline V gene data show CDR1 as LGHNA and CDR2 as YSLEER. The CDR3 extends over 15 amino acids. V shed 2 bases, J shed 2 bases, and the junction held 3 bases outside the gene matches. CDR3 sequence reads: CASSQPGTGAYEQYF. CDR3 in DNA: TGCGCCAGCAGCCAACCCGGGACAGGGGCCTACGAGCAGTACTTC.

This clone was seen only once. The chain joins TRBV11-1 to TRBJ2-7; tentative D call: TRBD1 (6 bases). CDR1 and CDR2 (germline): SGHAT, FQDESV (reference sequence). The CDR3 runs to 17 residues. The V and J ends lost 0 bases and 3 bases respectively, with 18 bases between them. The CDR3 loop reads CASSLARLGASGYEQYF. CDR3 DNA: TGTGCCAGCAGCTTAGCGCGCTTGGGGGCCAGCGGCTACGAGCAGTACTTC.

CDR3 sequence: CASSPAGVHEQYF. In DNA form, the CDR3 reads TGTGCCAGCAGCCCTGCTGGGGTACACGAGCAGTACTTC. V is TRBV5-6 and J is TRBJ2-7; D gene unclear. Per the germline V gene, CDR1 is SGHDT and CDR2 is YYEEEE. This CDR3 comprises 13 residues. Between the trimmed V and J ends, which lost 4 bases and 5 bases, there was a span of 13 bases.

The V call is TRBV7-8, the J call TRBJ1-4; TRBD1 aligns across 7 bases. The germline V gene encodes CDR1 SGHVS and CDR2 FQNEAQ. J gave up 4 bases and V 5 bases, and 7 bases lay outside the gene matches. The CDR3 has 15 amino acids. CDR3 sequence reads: CASSVPGQSNEKLFF. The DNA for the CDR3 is TGTGCCAGCAGCGTACCGGGACAGAGTAATGAAAAACTGTTTTTT.

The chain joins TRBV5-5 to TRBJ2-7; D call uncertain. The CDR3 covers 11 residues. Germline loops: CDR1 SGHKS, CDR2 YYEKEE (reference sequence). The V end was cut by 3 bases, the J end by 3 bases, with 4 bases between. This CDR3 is CASSSGYEQYF. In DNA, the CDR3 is TGTGCCAGCAGCTCGGGCTACGAGCAGTACTTC.

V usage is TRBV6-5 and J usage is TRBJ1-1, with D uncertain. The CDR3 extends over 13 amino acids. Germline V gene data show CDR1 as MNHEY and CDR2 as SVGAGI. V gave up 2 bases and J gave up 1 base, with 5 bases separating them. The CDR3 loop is CASSYESNTEAFF. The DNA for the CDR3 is TGTGCCAGCAGTTACGAGTCGAACACTGAAGCTTTCTTT.

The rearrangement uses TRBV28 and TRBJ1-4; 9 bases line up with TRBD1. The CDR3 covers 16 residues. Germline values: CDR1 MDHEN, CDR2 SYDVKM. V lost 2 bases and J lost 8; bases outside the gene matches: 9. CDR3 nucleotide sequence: TGTGCCAGCAGTTTAGTCACAGGGGGCGAGTACGAAAAACTGTTTTTT. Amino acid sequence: CASSLVTGGEYEKLFF. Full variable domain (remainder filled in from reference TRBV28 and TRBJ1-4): DVKVTQSSRYLVKRTGEKVFLECVQDMDHENMFWYRQDPGLGLRLIYFSYDVKMKEKGDIPEGYSVSREKKERFSLILESASTNQTSMYLCASSLVTGGEYEKLFFGSGTQLSVL.

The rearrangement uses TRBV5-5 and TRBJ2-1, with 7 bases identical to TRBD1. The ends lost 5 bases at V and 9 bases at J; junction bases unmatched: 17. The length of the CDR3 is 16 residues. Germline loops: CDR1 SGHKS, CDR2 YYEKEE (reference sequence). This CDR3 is CASRRQGSLLDTEQFF. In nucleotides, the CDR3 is TGTGCCAGCAGACGACAGGGTTCACTGTTAGATACTGAGCAGTTCTTC.

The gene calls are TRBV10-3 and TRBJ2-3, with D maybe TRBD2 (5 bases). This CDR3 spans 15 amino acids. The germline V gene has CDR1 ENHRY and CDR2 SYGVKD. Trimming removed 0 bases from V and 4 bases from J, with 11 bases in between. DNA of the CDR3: TGTGCCATCAGTGAGTCTGAGGGTAAGGCAGATACGCAGTATTTT. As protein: CAISESEGKADTQYF.

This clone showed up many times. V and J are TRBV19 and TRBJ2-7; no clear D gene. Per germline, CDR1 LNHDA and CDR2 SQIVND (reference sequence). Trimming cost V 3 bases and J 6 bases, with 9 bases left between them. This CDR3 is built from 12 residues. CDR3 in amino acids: CASSMGSGEQYF. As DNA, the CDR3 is TGTGCCAGTAGTATGGGGTCGGGCGAGCAGTACTTC.

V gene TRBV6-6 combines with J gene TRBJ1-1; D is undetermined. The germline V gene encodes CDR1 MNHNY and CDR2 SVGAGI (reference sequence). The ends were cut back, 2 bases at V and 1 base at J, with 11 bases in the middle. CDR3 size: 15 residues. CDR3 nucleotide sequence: TGTGCCAGCAGTTACAGCAGGAACACGAACACTGAAGCTTTCTTT. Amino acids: CASSYSRNTNTEAFF.